The sequence of this TCR beta chain was determined in a study of blood T cells in healthy people across ages. Between the trimmed V and J ends, which lost 8 bases and 6 bases, there was a span of 13 bases. CDR1 SNHLY and CDR2 FYNNEI come from the germline V gene. This CDR3 has 12 residues. Through a sample-barcoded 5' primer and a J-beta primer mix, a second PCR was run for roughly 6 to 12 cycles. TCRdb recomputed calls from the 5' RACE reads with MiXCR, one row per CDR3 protein. The repertoire consists of over a million distinct CDR3 sequences, with roughly 24% occurring once and the leading ten covering less than 0.85%. These data were likewise used in another study, on T cells of mothers and their children. As that report states: The people who donated were a few healthy Caucasian mothers and their six children. Every mother supplied over 9.5 million TCR beta CDR3 reads and every child 2.5 million to 3.5 million.

This receptor was obtained from a girl aged 2-10 years in good health. This chain links TRBV2 with TRBJ1-1; TRBD1 is a possible D gene (5 bases). Sample: blood. This CDR3 reads CASLGRGAEAFF. In DNA, the CDR3 is TGTGCCAGCCTTGGCCGGGGGGCTGAAGCTTTCTTT.